What follows are 6 T cell receptor beta chains derived from one specimen sequenced in a study of Graves' ophthalmopathy and Graves' hyperthyroidism. Scientists amplified the TCR beta CDR3 regions from RNA transcripts. The library came from an HTBI-primed first-round RT-PCR and a second-round multiplex PCR. TCRdb processed the multiplex PCR reads anew with MiXCR; each CDR3 protein has one entry. The sample gives approximately 210,000 distinct CDR3 sequences, approximately 29% of which show up once; 9.1% is in the top ten. The material sequenced was peripheral blood. Source of these receptors: a man aged 45-60 years with Graves' ophthalmopathy.

This clonotype occurred many times. J is TRBJ1-1 and V is TRBV30; the D is unclear. Germline CDR1 is GTSNPN and CDR2 is SVGIG (reference sequence). The CDR3 loop spans 11 amino acids. Between the trimmed V and J ends, which lost 4 bases and 2 bases, there was a span of 5 bases. CDR3 bases: TGTGCCTGGACCAAAAACACTGAAGCTTTCTTT. This translates into CAWTKNTEAFF.

This clonotype was picked up many times. The gene calls are TRBV28 and TRBJ2-4; 10 nucleotides line up with TRBD2. Germline CDR1 reads MDHEN; CDR2 reads SYDVKM. Unmatched junction bases numbered 16, after V lost 10 bases and J lost 7 bases. There are 16 residues in the CDR3. The CDR3 spells CATSSGSGIYSNIQYF. In nucleotides, the CDR3 is TGTGCCACCTCTAGCGGGAGCGGAATATATTCGAACATTCAGTACTTC. Full variable domain (missing parts from reference TRBV28 and TRBJ2-4): DVKVTQSSRYLVKRTGEKVFLECVQDMDHENMFWYRQDPGLGLRLIYFSYDVKMKEKGDIPEGYSVSREKKERFSLILESASTNQTSMYLCATSSGSGIYSNIQYFGAGTRLSVL.

Ten or more counts support this clonotype. This chain joins TRBV30 and TRBJ1-5; D not resolved. V shed 0 bases and J shed 3 bases, with 9 bases lying between them. The CDR3 has 14 residues. CDR1 GTSNPN and CDR2 SVGIG come from the germline V gene (reference sequence). For the CDR3, the DNA is TGTGCCTGGAGTGTGGGAGGGCTCAATCAGCCCCAGCATTTT. Translating gives CAWSVGGLNQPQHF.

V gene TRBV6-1 combines with J gene TRBJ2-7, with a tentative D call TRBD2 (5 bases). Germline V CDR1 and CDR2: MNHNS, SASEGT. V lost 1 base to trimming and J lost 2 bases, with 12 bases between them. CDR3 length: 15 amino acids. This chain's CDR3 is CASSEGSVRTYEQYF. CDR3 DNA sequence: TGTGCCAGCAGTGAAGGTAGCGTGAGGACCTACGAGCAGTACTTC.

The sample holds many counts of this clonotype. The chain uses TRBV11-2 and TRBJ2-7, with 10 positions matching TRBD2. V lost 5 bases, J lost 2 bases, and 9 bases stayed unmatched. The CDR3 consists of 16 residues. Germline V gives CDR1 SGHAT, CDR2 FQNNGV. CDR3 bases: TGTGCCAGCAGCAACCCCGGGACTAGCGCGACCTACGAGCAGTACTTC. Translation: CASSNPGTSATYEQYF.

V is TRBV28 and J is TRBJ2-7, with 15 bases lining up with TRBD2. The CDR3 is 17 amino acids. Germline-derived CDR1 and CDR2 are MDHEN and SYDVKM. V lost 5 bases and J lost 4; bases outside the gene matches: 9. CDR3 nucleotides: TGTGCCAGCAGTCCGGGACTAGCGGGGGGCCCTCGATACGAGCAGTACTTC. This sequence encodes CASSPGLAGGPRYEQYF.